This T cell receptor (beta chain) was sequenced during a study of CD8+ T cells in alopecia areata. On the study more broadly: Treated patients received oral tofacitinib, 5 to 10 mg twice daily.

As regards this clone: This sample also contains other DNA sequences that code for the same CDR3.

Looked up from germline, CDR1 is SQVTM and CDR2 is ANQGSEA. This CDR3 has 11 residues. Trimming pared 3 bases from V and 4 bases from J, leaving 6 bases between. After isolation, RNA underwent reverse transcription to generate cDNA as the sequencing template. Assay: immunoSEQ multiplex PCR; the TCRdb copy retains only in-frame clones and omits some. The table shows about 220,000 clones, with 50% to 60% occurring only once. Treatment specified: oral pan-JAK inhibitor, 5-10 mg twice daily. The TCR originated in a human donor with alopecia areata. The J gene is TRBJ1-2, the V gene TRBV29-1; D not certain. Source: CD4+ T cells sorted from blood, taken at week 4, from a patient treated with tofacitinib. The CDR3 is CSVESAYGYTF. DNA of the CDR3: TGCAGCGTTGAGAGCGCCTATGGCTACACCTTC.